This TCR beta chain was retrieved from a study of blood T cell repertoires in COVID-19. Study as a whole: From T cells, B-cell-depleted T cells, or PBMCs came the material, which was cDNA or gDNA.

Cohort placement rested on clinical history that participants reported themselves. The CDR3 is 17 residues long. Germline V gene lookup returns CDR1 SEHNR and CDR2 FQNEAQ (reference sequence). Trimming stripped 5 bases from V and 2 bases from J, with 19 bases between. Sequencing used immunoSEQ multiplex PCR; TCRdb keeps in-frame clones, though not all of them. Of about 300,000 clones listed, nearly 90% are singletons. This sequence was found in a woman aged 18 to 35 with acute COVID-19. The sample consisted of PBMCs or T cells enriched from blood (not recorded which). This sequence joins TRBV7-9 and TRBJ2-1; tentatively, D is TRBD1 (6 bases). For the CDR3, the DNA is TGTGCCAGCAGCCCTTATCCCTCAGGGGAACCCTACAATGAGCAGTTCTTC. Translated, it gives CASSPYPSGEPYNEQFF.